This passage covers 5 T cell receptor beta chains from one sample sequenced in a study of blood T cells in healthy people across ages. Sample-barcoded 5' priming and a J-beta primer mix drove a second PCR of 7 to 11 cycles. MiXCR, applied by TCRdb to the 5' RACE reads, yields one record per CDR3 protein. The sample has approximately 800,000 distinct CDR3 sequences, about 34% seen once. Input material: blood. All receptors derive from a man aged 18 to 29 in good health.

The chain employs TRBV5-1 and TRBJ2-1; tentative D call: TRBD1 (5 bases). Trimming shortened V by 2 bases and J by 8 bases, and 14 bases separated the two germline ends. CDR3 length: 14 amino acids. Looked up from germline, CDR1 is SGHRS and CDR2 is YFSETQ. CDR3 DNA sequence: TGCGCCAGCAGCTTATATGGGGCCAGGGATGAGCAGTTCTTC. This translates into CASSLYGARDEQFF.

This clonotype was seen a handful of times. The chain is built from TRBV7-6 and TRBJ2-5, with TRBD2 identical over 7 bases. Trimming took 5 bases from V and 5 from J; bases not matched to a gene: 8. The germline CDR1 and CDR2 sequences are SGHVS and FNYEAQ. There are 14 residues in the CDR3. The CDR3, as DNA: TGTGCCAGCAGCAATGGGAGGGGCCAGGAGACCCAGTACTTC. Residues: CASSNGRGQETQYF.

This clonotype was observed at least ten times. The chain links TRBV7-2 to TRBJ1-5; TRBD1 aligns across 8 bases. CDR1 SGHTA and CDR2 FQGNSA come from the germline V gene. V lost 4 bases and J lost 5; bases outside the gene matches: 4. The CDR3 has 14 residues. CDR3 sequence reads: CASSSGQGYQPQHF. In DNA form, the CDR3 reads TGTGCCAGCAGCTCAGGACAGGGTTATCAGCCCCAGCATTTT. The whole variable domain, remainder taken from reference TRBV7-2 and TRBJ1-5, is GAGVSQSPSNKVTEKGKDVELRCDPISGHTALYWYRQSLGQGLEFLIYFQGNSAPDKSGLPSDRFSAERTGGSVSTLTIQRTQQEDSAVYLCASSSGQGYQPQHFGDGTRLSIL.

The rearrangement joins TRBV6-2 or TRBV6-3 to TRBJ2-2; D unclear. Germline-derived CDR1 and CDR2 are MNHEY and SVGEGT. The ends were cut back, 5 bases at V and 7 bases at J, with 11 bases in the middle. The CDR3 contains 13 residues. The CDR3 spells CASSRLIGGELFF. DNA for the CDR3: TGTGCCAGCAGTCGCCTGATTGGCGGGGAGCTGTTTTTT.

The chain is built from TRBV14 and TRBJ2-7, with D perhaps TRBD2 (6 bases). Looked up from germline, CDR1 is SGHDN and CDR2 is FVKESK. This CDR3 has 16 amino acids. Trimming took 1 base from V and 4 from J, leaving 17 bases between them. This chain's CDR3 is CASSQGVAGSLYEQYF. The CDR3 nucleotides are TGTGCCAGCAGCCAAGGTGTAGCCGGGAGCCTTTACGAGCAGTACTTC.